Listed below are T cell receptor beta chains from one sample, sequenced in a study of blood T cell repertoires in COVID-19. Generated by immunoSEQ multiplex PCR, the TCRdb table keeps only in-frame clones and is missing some. Of about 260,000 clones in the sample, around nine tenths are singletons; the top ten hold around 8.8%. What was sequenced was peripheral blood. The source is a man aged 35 to 55 with active or convalescent COVID-19. CDR3s include the opening cysteine and the closing phenylalanine or tryptophan. D genes are given only for firm matches. Size tells how often a clone was seen (once, few, many) or the class of an expanded clone, and some rows leave it out.

-	-	TRBJ1-5	TRBV9	CASSVAGGPQHF	TGTGCCAGCAGCGTAGCCGGTGGGCCCCAGCATTTT
-	TRBD2	TRBJ2-7	TRBV19	CASSRKGLADEQYF	TGTGCCAGTAGTCGGAAGGGACTAGCGGACGAGCAGTACTTC
-	-	TRBJ2-1	TRBV24-1	CATSDRYNEQFF	TGTGCCACCAGTGACAGGTACAATGAGCAGTTCTTC
-	-	TRBJ2-3	TRBV6-4	CASSDVPSTDTQYF	TGTGCCAGCAGTGACGTCCCTAGCACAGATACGCAGTATTTT
-	-	TRBJ1-1	TRBV5-8	CASSPGVVTEAFF	TGTGCCAGCAGTCCCGGGGTGGTGACTGAAGCTTTCTTT
-	-	TRBJ1-4	TRBV5-1	CASSFTGFEKLFF	TGCGCCAGCAGCTTCACAGGGTTTGAAAAACTGTTTTTT
-	-	TRBJ1-5	TRBV3-1/TRBV3-2	CASSRGGGPFQPQHF	TGTGCCAGCAGCCGAGGAGGAGGCCCTTTCCAGCCCCAGCATTTT
-	TRBD1	TRBJ2-1	TRBV5-1	CASSPQGAREQFF	TGCGCCAGCAGCCCGCAGGGGGCGCGGGAGCAGTTCTTC
-	-	TRBJ2-1	TRBV10-2	CASSEGGGRSWDEQFF	TGCGCCAGCAGTGAGGGCGGGGGCCGTTCATGGGATGAGCAGTTCTTC
-	-	TRBJ2-5	TRBV18	CASSPLRESETQYF	TGTGCCAGCTCACCGCTCAGGGAAAGTGAGACCCAGTACTTC
-	-	TRBJ1-1	TRBV13	CASSLTRGNEAFF	TGTGCCAGCAGCTTAACACGGGGGAATGAAGCTTTCTTT
-	-	TRBJ1-1	TRBV18	CASSPGDKGYTEAFF	TGTGCCAGCTCACCAGGAGACAAGGGGTACACTGAAGCTTTCTTT
-	-	TRBJ1-1	TRBV11-2	CASSLAGIDTEAFF	TGTGCCAGCAGCTTAGCTGGTATAGACACTGAAGCTTTCTTT
-	-	TRBJ2-5	TRBV29-1	CSVPAGETQYF	TGCAGCGTGCCAGCGGGAGAGACCCAGTACTTC
-	-	TRBJ2-1	TRBV7-9	CASSLIDPGQFF	TGTGCCAGCAGCTTAATTGATCCGGGGCAGTTCTTC
once	TRBD2	TRBJ2-1	TRBV24-1	CATSEPGLAYNEQFF	TGTGCCACCAGTGAACCCGGACTAGCGTACAATGAGCAGTTCTTC
-	-	TRBJ1-1	TRBV2	CASSDQGPTEAFF	TGTGCCAGCAGTGATCAGGGGCCCACTGAAGCTTTCTTT
-	TRBD2	TRBJ2-7	TRBV7-9	CASSLPPGGTSYEQYF	TGTGCCAGCAGCCTACCCCCGGGGGGAACTTCCTACGAGCAGTACTTC
-	-	TRBJ1-1	TRBV4-1	CASSQGGGTNTEAFF	TGCGCCAGCAGCCAAGGCGGGGGGACAAACACTGAAGCTTTCTTT
-	TRBD1	TRBJ2-5	TRBV4-1	CASSRGTGGLETQYF	TGCGCCAGCAGCCGAGGGACAGGAGGGCTAGAGACCCAGTACTTC
-	-	TRBJ1-5	TRBV6-5	CASSYSNIPNQPQHF	TGTGCCAGCAGTTACTCGAACATTCCCAATCAGCCCCAGCATTTT
-	TRBD1	TRBJ1-1	TRBV6-5	CASRKGAGTEAFF	TGTGCCAGCAGAAAGGGGGCGGGCACTGAAGCTTTCTTT
once	-	TRBJ2-2	TRBV30	CAWSVGVSLTGELFF	TGTGCCTGGAGTGTAGGGGTTAGTCTCACCGGGGAGCTGTTTTTT
-	-	TRBJ1-5	TRBV20-1	CSASQGQGSNQPQHF	TGCAGTGCTAGTCAGGGCCAGGGGAGCAATCAGCCCCAGCATTTT
-	-	TRBJ1-3	TRBV5-4	CASSSIQGSSGNTIYF	TGTGCCAGCAGCTCAATACAGGGTAGCTCCGGAAACACCATATATTTT
-	TRBD2	TRBJ2-4	TRBV27	CASSLLAGGENIQYF	TGTGCCAGCAGTTTACTAGCGGGAGGGGAAAACATTCAGTACTTC
-	-	TRBJ2-7	TRBV6-5	CATGGTGVGYEQYF	TGTGCCACCGGGGGTACAGGGGTGGGGTACGAGCAGTACTTC
-	-	TRBJ2-1	TRBV27	CASSLDTYNEQFF	TGTGCCAGCAGTTTGGACACCTACAATGAGCAGTTCTTC
-	-	TRBJ2-3	TRBV7-2	CASSLLSGRAGDTQYF	TGTGCCAGCAGCCTACTCTCGGGCAGGGCTGGCGATACGCAGTATTTT
-	-	TRBJ2-7	TRBV7-9	CASSLGVRDYEQYF	TGTGCCAGCAGCTTAGGTGTCAGGGACTACGAGCAGTACTTC
-	-	TRBJ1-5	TRBV9	CASSVGSGNQPQHF	TGTGCCAGCAGCGTAGGTTCAGGCAATCAGCCCCAGCATTTT
-	TRBD1	TRBJ1-2	TRBV25-1	CASSEILGQGYPYGYTF	TGTGCCAGCAGTGAAATCCTCGGACAGGGATATCCCTATGGCTACACCTTC
-	-	TRBJ2-7	TRBV18	CASSPRDRREQQYF	TGTGCCAGCTCACCTCGGGATAGGAGGGAACAGCAGTACTTC
-	TRBD2	TRBJ2-2	TRBV2	CASSDGIAGVSGELFF	TGTGCCAGCAGTGACGGAATAGCGGGAGTCAGCGGGGAGCTGTTTTTT
-	TRBD2	TRBJ2-5	TRBV19	CASGTSGEETQYF	TGTGCCAGTGGGACTAGCGGAGAAGAGACCCAGTACTTC
-	TRBD2	TRBJ2-1	TRBV24-1	CATSDSTSGGSSSYNEQFF	TGTGCCACCAGTGATTCCACTAGCGGGGGGTCCAGTTCCTACAATGAGCAGTTCTTC
-	TRBD1	TRBJ1-4	TRBV28	CASSQTGGGTNEKLFF	TGTGCCAGCAGCCAAACAGGGGGCGGAACTAATGAAAAACTGTTTTTT
-	TRBD2	TRBJ2-1	TRBV19	CASSMGPLAEIYNEQFF	TGTGCCAGTAGTATGGGTCCCCTAGCGGAAATCTACAATGAGCAGTTCTTC
-	TRBD1	TRBJ2-7	TRBV28	CASSLGQGAGEQYF	TGTGCCAGCAGTTTGGGACAGGGGGCTGGCGAGCAGTACTTC
-	TRBD1	TRBJ2-6	TRBV28	CASTPRTGSGSGANVLTF	TGTGCCAGCACCCCACGGACAGGGTCTGGCTCGGGGGCCAACGTCCTGACTTTC
-	-	TRBJ2-5	TRBV24-1	CATSSFREVETQYF	TGTGCCACCAGCTCGTTCCGCGAGGTAGAGACCCAGTACTTC
-	TRBD1	TRBJ1-3	TRBV28	CASRVRDRGVGTIYF	TGTGCCAGCAGAGTCCGGGACAGGGGGGTTGGTACCATATATTTT
-	TRBD2	TRBJ2-4	TRBV5-1	CASSSGLAGGRNIQYF	TGCGCCAGCAGCTCCGGACTAGCGGGGGGGCGAAACATTCAGTACTTC
-	-	TRBJ1-3	TRBV6-5	CASSFGGAGNTIYF	TGTGCCAGCAGCTTCGGGGGGGCCGGAAACACCATATATTTT
-	-	TRBJ2-7	TRBV4-1	CASSQGLGSSYEQYF	TGCGCCAGCAGCCAAGGACTAGGGAGCTCCTACGAGCAGTACTTC
many	-	TRBJ2-3	TRBV19	CASSIEGRGGTDTQYF	TGTGCCAGTAGTATAGAGGGCAGGGGAGGCACAGATACGCAGTATTTT
-	TRBD1	TRBJ1-6	TRBV6-6	CASRNGQVDSPLHF	TGTGCCAGCAGAAACGGACAGGTGGATTCACCCCTCCACTTT
-	TRBD1	TRBJ2-5	TRBV18	CASSPESDRVVGTQYF	TGTGCCAGCTCACCGGAGTCGGACAGGGTGGTAGGGACCCAGTACTTC
-	-	TRBJ2-7	TRBV12-3/TRBV12-4	CASSPGTYEQYF	TGTGCCAGCAGCCCCGGGACCTACGAGCAGTACTTC
-	TRBD2	TRBJ2-7	TRBV4-1	CASSQERGAYEQYF	TGCGCCAGCAGCCAAGAACGGGGGGCCTACGAGCAGTACTTC
-	-	TRBJ2-2	TRBV19	CASSMQNGELFF	TGTGCCAGTAGTATGCAGAACGGGGAGCTGTTTTTT
-	-	TRBJ2-5	TRBV5-4	CASSLTGSVVETQYF	TGTGCCAGCAGTTTGACGGGATCAGTGGTGGAGACCCAGTACTTC
-	TRBD1	TRBJ1-4	TRBV19	CASSIGLGQGNEKLFF	TGTGCCAGTAGTATAGGCCTGGGACAGGGTAATGAAAAACTGTTTTTT
-	TRBD1	TRBJ1-2	TRBV6-1	CASSEAWTGGYYGYTF	TGTGCCAGCAGTGAAGCATGGACAGGGGGCTACTATGGCTACACCTTC
-	TRBD2	TRBJ2-1	TRBV23-1	CASSQSQGTSFFNEQFF	TGCGCCAGCAGTCAATCTCAAGGGACTAGTTTTTTTAATGAGCAGTTCTTC
-	TRBD1	TRBJ1-2	TRBV28	CASSEGQGLYGYTF	TGTGCCAGCAGTGAGGGACAGGGACTCTATGGCTACACCTTC